These 9 T cell receptor beta chains were all obtained from the same sample, sequenced in a study of response to subunit inactivated influenza vaccine. TCRdb passed the RT-PCR reads through MiXCR, listing each CDR3 protein once. This sample has 800,000 or so distinct CDR3 sequences, with approximately 21% found just once. This material consisted of PBMCs from blood, taken about 5 days after vaccination. These TCRs come from a man between 45 and 60 years old who received an inactivated influenza vaccine.

This clonotype came up a few times. The chain uses TRBV5-6 and TRBJ2-1; no definite D call. Trimming pared 7 bases from V and 9 bases from J, leaving 14 bases between. This CDR3 is 12 amino acids long. Germline CDR1 reads SGHDT; CDR2 reads YYEEEE. The CDR3 region has the DNA TGTGCCAGCGGCACCGATCCAAGTGAGCAGTTCTTC. Its translation is CASGTDPSEQFF.

This clonotype has only a few counts. V usage is TRBV20-1 and J usage is TRBJ2-2, with a tentative D call TRBD2 (5 bases). V was cut by 2 bases and J by 5 bases, with 12 bases left in between. This CDR3 region has 14 residues. The V gene's germline CDR1 is DFQATT and CDR2 SNEGSKA (reference sequence). CDR3 sequence: CSARFVGVTGELFF. The CDR3 DNA follows: TGCAGTGCTAGATTTGTGGGAGTAACCGGGGAGCTGTTTTTT.

This clonotype occurred many times. The rearrangement joins TRBV12-3 or TRBV12-4 to TRBJ2-3; D may match TRBD1 or TRBD2 (5 bases each). This CDR3 has 13 amino acids. Trimming took off 3 bases at V and 5 bases at J, with 9 bases between the two ends. CDR3 DNA: TGTGCCAGCAGTTTTAAGAGGGGAGATACGCAGTATTTT. This sequence encodes CASSFKRGDTQYF.

This clonotype was seen many times. The chain uses TRBV11-2 and TRBJ2-3; TRBD2 agrees at 9 bases. V shed 2 bases, J shed 2 bases, and the junction held 11 bases outside the gene matches. The CDR3 has 18 amino acids. CDR1 is SGHAT, CDR2 FQNNGV, per germline. CDR3 nucleotide sequence: TGTGCCAGCAGCTTAAAATCACGGCGGGGGGGCAACACAGATACGCAGTATTTT. The encoded protein is CASSLKSRRGGNTDTQYF.

This clonotype was detected only a few times. The rearrangement links TRBV20-1 to TRBJ2-1; 8 bases are a match to TRBD2. Germline lookup yields CDR1 DFQATT and CDR2 SNEGSKA (reference sequence). The CDR3 loop spans 16 amino acids. The V and J ends lost 0 bases and 0 bases, in that order; junction bases with no gene match: 4. Here the CDR3 reads CSAREGTSGSYNEQFF. The CDR3 DNA sequence: TGCAGTGCTAGAGAAGGCACTAGCGGCTCCTACAATGAGCAGTTCTTC.

This clonotype was recorded a few times. J is TRBJ2-1 and V is TRBV5-1; 10 nucleotides line up with TRBD2. Germline trimming cut 2 bases from V and 6 bases from J; bases unmatched to any gene: 5. The CDR3 has 15 amino acids. Looked up from germline, CDR1 is SGHRS and CDR2 is YFSETQ. The DNA for the CDR3 is TGCGCCAGCAGCTTCCTTAGCGGGGGGAGCAATGAGCAGTTCTTC. This sequence encodes CASSFLSGGSNEQFF.

This clonotype has ten or more counts. The gene calls are TRBV29-1 and TRBJ1-6; D remains ambiguous. The CDR3 is 13 residues long. Germline V gives CDR1 SQVTM, CDR2 ANQGSEA. The V and J ends lost 1 base and 5 bases respectively, with 6 bases between them. The CDR3 sequence: CSVEVADNSPLHF. CDR3 DNA: TGCAGCGTTGAAGTGGCAGATAATTCACCCCTCCACTTT.

The CDR3 region is CASSLDTSSYGYTF. The DNA for the CDR3 is TGCGCCAGCAGCTTGGACACATCTAGCTATGGCTACACCTTC. This chain connects TRBV5-1 to TRBJ1-2; D unclear. Germline V CDR1 and CDR2: SGHRS, YFSETQ. Trimming removed 0 bases at V and 4 bases at J, with 10 bases between. The CDR3 is made up of 14 amino acids. The full variable domain, its missing parts supplied by reference TRBV5-1 and TRBJ1-2, is KAGVTQTPRYLIKTRGQQVTLSCSPISGHRSVSWYQQTPGQGLQFLFEYFSETQRNKGNFPGRFSGRQFSNSRSEMNVSTLELGDSALYLCASSLDTSSYGYTFGSGTRLTVV.

The chain has TRBV12-3 or TRBV12-4 and TRBJ2-1; 13 bases line up with TRBD2. CDR3 length equals 15 residues. With 5 bases clipped from V and 8 bases from J, the junction kept 6 bases outside the gene matches. The CDR3 sequence is CASSQSGLAGDEQFF. The CDR3 nucleotides are TGTGCCAGCAGTCAAAGCGGACTAGCGGGAGATGAGCAGTTCTTC.